The 32 T cell receptor beta chains below were found in one sample sequenced in a study of cytomegalovirus exposure and HLA in healthy donors (dated by TCRdb to 2016 to 2017). The library was built by means of the immunoSEQ multiplex PCR assay. For the multiplex PCR, a mixture combining 60 forward primers for TCR Vbeta segments and 13 reverse primers for TCR Jbeta segments was used. Drawn from immuneACCESS, this table holds only the in-frame rearrangements with V and J called that TCRdb kept. Clones are partly lost; checked studies trace under half to an unresolved V gene and leave the rest unexplained. The sample includes approximately 110,000 clones, with around 78% observed a single time. The ten largest clones add up to less than 4.5% of the sample. What was sequenced was PBMCs. These receptors were obtained from a man aged 35-49 years in good health and CMV-seronegative.

The CDR3 bases are TGTGCCAGCAGCTCCGACAGGGGAGGAGATACGCAGTATTTT. Residues: CASSSDRGGDTQYF. This chain joins TRBV7-9 and TRBJ2-3, with 8 bases lining up with TRBD1. The CDR3 has 14 amino acids. Germline values: CDR1 SEHNR, CDR2 FQNEAQ (reference sequence). Germline trimming cut 4 bases from V and 5 bases from J; bases unmatched to any gene: 5.

The chain uses TRBV6-1 and TRBJ2-7; D is unclear. This CDR3 has 13 amino acids. Germline lookup yields CDR1 MNHNS and CDR2 SASEGT. Trimming left V 0 bases short and J 2 bases short, with 5 bases between. The CDR3, as DNA: TGTGCCAGCAGTGAAGCCCACACCTACGAGCAGTACTTC. Translated, it gives CASSEAHTYEQYF.

CDR3 amino acids: CASSVEAAGRYEQYF. The CDR3 DNA reads TGTGCCAGCAGCGTAGAGGCTGCAGGTAGATACGAGCAGTACTTC. The chain couples TRBV9 to TRBJ2-7; D is unresolved. CDR3 size: 15 residues. Germline lookup yields CDR1 SGDLS and CDR2 YYNGEE. Trimming shortened V by 0 bases and J by 4 bases, and 14 bases separated the two germline ends.

This chain joins TRBV19 and TRBJ1-1, with D tentatively TRBD1 (6 bases). CDR3 length equals 15 residues. The V gene's germline CDR1 is LNHDA and CDR2 SQIVND (reference sequence). Trimming removed 4 bases at V and 5 bases at J, with 17 bases between. The CDR3 DNA is TGTGCCAGTAGTACCCTATGGGGGGGGCCAACTGAAGCTTTCTTT. It is translated as CASSTLWGGPTEAFF. The variable domain in full, with the rest retrieved from reference TRBV19 and TRBJ1-1, is DGGITQSPKYLFRKEGQNVTLSCEQNLNHDAMYWYRQDPGQGLRLIYYSQIVNDFQKGDIAEGYSVSREKKESFPLTVTSAQKNPTAFYLCASSTLWGGPTEAFFGQGTRLTVV.

The CDR3: CASSPVGQGPYTEAFF. The CDR3 DNA reads TGCGCCAGCAGCCCCGTGGGGCAGGGGCCATACACTGAAGCTTTCTTT. The chain combines TRBV5-1 with TRBJ1-1; a weak D match, TRBD1 (6 bases). Trimming pared 4 bases from V and 3 bases from J, leaving 19 bases between. Germline-derived CDR1 and CDR2 are SGHRS and YFSETQ. The CDR3 length is 16 residues.

The genes are TRBV6-1 and TRBJ2-3; 8 bases match TRBD1. Germline CDR1 MNHNS, CDR2 SASEGT. After removal of 6 bases from V and 3 bases from J, the junction contained 8 bases not matched to a gene. The CDR3 contains 15 residues. The CDR3 protein is CASRGDRGRTDTQYF. The CDR3 region has the DNA TGTGCCAGCAGGGGAGACAGGGGCAGGACAGATACGCAGTATTTT.

The V gene is TRBV27, the J gene TRBJ2-5; 11 bases match TRBD2. Germline V gene data show CDR1 as MNHEY and CDR2 as SMNVEV (reference sequence). The V gene end was trimmed by 1 base and the J gene end by 4 bases; junction bases not matched to a gene: 5. There are 16 residues in the CDR3. CDR3 sequence: CASSLLSSGGPETQYF. CDR3 bases: TGTGCCAGCAGTTTATTATCTAGCGGGGGGCCAGAGACCCAGTACTTC.

V is TRBV9 and J is TRBJ2-3; D is perhaps TRBD1 (6 bases). This CDR3 is 11 amino acids long. The V gene lost 3 bases and the J gene lost 10 bases, with 9 bases spanning the gap. Germline assignment: CDR1 SGDLS and CDR2 YYNGEE. CDR3 loop: CASSEQGPQYF. The CDR3, as DNA: TGTGCCAGCAGCGAACAGGGTCCGCAGTATTTT.

The chain joins TRBV18 to TRBJ2-5; D gene uncertain. CDR3 length: 12 amino acids. Per germline, CDR1 KGHSH and CDR2 LQKENI. Trimming removed 1 base from V and 5 bases from J, with 5 bases in between. CDR3 loop: CASSPLGETQYF. The CDR3 DNA sequence: TGTGCCAGCTCACCACTCGGGGAGACCCAGTACTTC.

J is TRBJ2-3 and V is TRBV5-4; D call uncertain. V dropped 4 bases and J dropped 2 bases, with 11 bases sitting between them. The CDR3 is made up of 14 amino acids. Germline V lookup: CDR1 SGHNT, CDR2 YYREEE (reference sequence). The CDR3 is CASSSQALTDTQYF. The CDR3 DNA reads TGTGCCAGCAGCAGTCAGGCTCTCACAGATACGCAGTATTTT.

The genes are TRBV6-1 and TRBJ1-4; D possibly corresponds to TRBD1 (5 bases). Germline assignment: CDR1 MNHNS and CDR2 SASEGT. This CDR3 is built from 13 residues. Trimming stripped 7 bases from V and 6 bases from J, with 12 bases between. CDR3 in DNA: TGTGCCAGCACTTCTTCCAGGGATGAAAAACTGTTTTTT. Protein sequence: CASTSSRDEKLFF.

This sequence joins TRBV6-5 and TRBJ2-6; D gene unclear. The V end was cut by 5 bases, the J end by 0 bases, with 5 bases between. Germline CDR1 and CDR2: MNHEY and SVGAGI. This CDR3 is built from 14 residues. CDR3 nucleotide sequence: TGTGCCAGCAGTGGTAGCTCTGGGGCCAACGTCCTGACTTTC. Translation gives CASSGSSGANVLTF.

The DNA for the CDR3 is TGTGCCAGCAAATACGACAGGGGTACAGATACGCAGTATTTT. The encoded protein is CASKYDRGTDTQYF. This chain links TRBV6-5 with TRBJ2-3; 8 bases line up with TRBD1. Germline values: CDR1 MNHEY, CDR2 SVGAGI. The CDR3 consists of 14 residues. V was pared by 7 bases and J by 3 bases, with 6 bases of the junction left unmatched.

Worth noting for this clone: Germline is not matched at one junction end, which may reflect a read error. The V gene is TRBV5-1, the J gene TRBJ2-6; TRBD1 matches at 7 bases. Germline V gives CDR1 SGHRS, CDR2 YFSETQ. The length of the CDR3 is 19 residues. CDR3 nucleotide sequence: TGCGCCAGCAGCTTGGCCTTGGGGACAGCTGTCTCTGGGGCCAACGCCCTGACTTTC. Translated, it gives CASSLALGTAVSGANALTF.

There are a few counts of this clone. For the CDR3, the DNA is TGCGCCAGCAGCTTCGGGACTAGCGGACAAGAGACCCAGTACTTC. This codes for CASSFGTSGQETQYF. The chain carries TRBV5-1 and TRBJ2-5, with 11 positions matching TRBD2. Germline CDR1 SGHRS, CDR2 YFSETQ. This CDR3 spans 15 amino acids. Trimming removed 2 bases from V and 2 bases from J; junction bases left unmatched: 2.

In this sample, this clone turned up once. This chain connects TRBV5-6 to TRBJ1-1, with 12 bases lining up with TRBD1. CDR3 length: 19 residues. V was pared by 4 bases and J by 6 bases, with 19 bases of the junction left unmatched. The germline gives CDR1 SGHDT, CDR2 YYEEEE. The CDR3 bases are TGTGCCAGCAGCCTCGGACCTACCGGGACAGGGGGCAGAGGGGCTGAAGCTTTCTTT. Translation: CASSLGPTGTGGRGAEAFF.

This chain uses TRBV7-2 with TRBJ2-7; tentative D call: TRBD2 (5 bases). Germline V gene data show CDR1 as SGHTA and CDR2 as FQGNSA. V was clipped by 5 bases and J by 4 bases, with 9 bases between them. This CDR3 has 12 residues. CDR3 nucleotide sequence: TGTGCCAGCAGCAAAACGGGGTACGAGCAGTACTTC. Protein product: CASSKTGYEQYF.

J is TRBJ1-4 and V is TRBV27; maybe TRBD1 (5 bases). Deletions cut 3 bases from V and 0 bases from J, with 8 bases between. The CDR3 contains 15 residues. CDR1 and CDR2 (germline): MNHEY, SMNVEV (reference sequence). CDR3 amino acids: CASSFGGATNEKLFF. The DNA of the CDR3 is TGTGCCAGCAGTTTTGGGGGGGCAACTAATGAAAAACTGTTTTTT.

The genes are TRBV5-1 and TRBJ2-1; 8 bases fit TRBD1. The germline V gene has CDR1 SGHRS and CDR2 YFSETQ. The CDR3 is 13 residues long. Trimming took 0 bases from V and 9 from J; bases not matched to a gene: 2. CDR3 protein: CASSLDRGVEQFF. DNA of the CDR3: TGCGCCAGCAGCTTGGACAGGGGGGTTGAGCAGTTCTTC. The complete variable domain, with remaining parts taken from reference TRBV5-1 and TRBJ2-1, reads KAGVTQTPRYLIKTRGQQVTLSCSPISGHRSVSWYQQTPGQGLQFLFEYFSETQRNKGNFPGRFSGRQFSNSRSEMNVSTLELGDSALYLCASSLDRGVEQFFGPGTRLTVL.

The J gene is TRBJ2-2, the V gene TRBV19; D remains unclear. Germline loops: CDR1 LNHDA, CDR2 SQIVND (reference sequence). The CDR3 totals 11 residues. V was cut by 9 bases and J by 3 bases, with 5 bases left in between. CDR3 sequence reads: CASVYTGELFF. CDR3 in DNA: TGTGCCAGCGTGTACACCGGGGAGCTGTTTTTT.

This rearrangement joins TRBV28 to TRBJ2-7, with a tentative D call TRBD1 (6 bases). V lost 6 bases, J lost 2 bases, and 11 bases lay in between. The length of the CDR3 is 13 residues. Germline CDR1 MDHEN, CDR2 SYDVKM. The CDR3 sequence: CASRPTGTYEQYF. In DNA form, the CDR3 reads TGTGCCAGCAGGCCAACAGGGACCTACGAGCAGTACTTC.

This clone was recorded a few times. V gene TRBV19 combines with J gene TRBJ1-6; a possible D gene is TRBD1 (5 bases). Trimming pared 7 bases from V and 8 bases from J, leaving 18 bases between. Germline CDR1 is LNHDA and CDR2 is SQIVND (reference sequence). The CDR3 sequence is 15 residues long. The CDR3 here is CASTQDGGGYSPLHF. The CDR3 DNA sequence: TGTGCCAGTACCCAGGACGGGGGGGGGTATTCACCCCTCCACTTT.

The J gene is TRBJ1-2, the V gene TRBV4-1; the D gene is possibly TRBD1 (5 bases). The ends were cut back, 4 bases at V and 0 bases at J, with 12 bases in the middle. This CDR3 has 15 residues. Germline-derived CDR1 and CDR2 are MGHRA and YSYEKL. The CDR3 bases are TGCGCCAGCAGCCCCAGGGCAGGGTCTAACTATGGCTACACCTTC. This gives the protein CASSPRAGSNYGYTF.

The CDR3 DNA is TGTGCCAGCAGCTTGGGGTCACTCACAGATACGCAGTATTTT. Its protein is CASSLGSLTDTQYF. V and J are TRBV5-6 and TRBJ2-3; D remains unclear. The CDR3 is made up of 14 amino acids. V lost 0 bases to trimming and J lost 2 bases, with 7 bases between them. CDR1 SGHDT and CDR2 YYEEEE come from the germline V gene. The whole variable domain, filled in from reference TRBV5-6 and TRBJ2-3, reads DAGVTQSPTHLIKTRGQQVTLRCSPKSGHDTVSWYQQALGQGPQFIFQYYEEEERQRGNFPDRFSGHQFPNYSSELNVNALLLGDSALYLCASSLGSLTDTQYFGPGTRLTVL.

This rearrangement joins TRBV6-5 to TRBJ2-7, with 11 bases fitting TRBD1. Germline CDR1 MNHEY, CDR2 SVGAGI. The CDR3 length is 14 residues. With V trimmed by 4 bases and J by 4 bases, 3 bases remained unmatched. CDR3 loop: CASSSRDRGYEQYF. CDR3 nucleotides: TGTGCCAGCAGTTCTCGGGACAGGGGGTACGAGCAGTACTTC.

The rearrangement links TRBV6-5 to TRBJ2-2, with 8 bases fitting TRBD1. The CDR3 is 14 amino acids. Germline CDR1 MNHEY, CDR2 SVGAGI. V lost 8 bases and J lost 5; bases outside the gene matches: 7. The CDR3, as DNA: TGTGCCAGCTATGACAGGGGCTTGACCGGGGAGCTGTTTTTT. Translating it yields CASYDRGLTGELFF.

The gene calls are TRBV5-6 and TRBJ2-1; maybe TRBD1 (6 bases). V lost 4 bases and J lost 6, with 17 bases in between. Germline loops: CDR1 SGHDT, CDR2 YYEEEE. The CDR3 runs to 15 residues. The CDR3 sequence is CASSVQGFQRNEQFF. The DNA of the CDR3 is TGTGCCAGCAGCGTACAGGGCTTCCAGCGCAATGAGCAGTTCTTC.

The gene calls are TRBV7-8 and TRBJ1-1; unclear D gene. The CDR3 loop spans 15 amino acids. The V and J ends lost 4 bases and 4 bases respectively, with 16 bases between them. Germline V gene sequence: CDR1 SGHVS, CDR2 FQNEAQ. CDR3 region: CASSSGQERGTEAFF. CDR3 coding DNA: TGTGCCAGCAGCTCCGGGCAGGAGCGGGGCACTGAAGCTTTCTTT.

The V call is TRBV19, the J call TRBJ1-1; no definite D call. Trimming removed 5 bases from V and 1 base from J, with 8 bases in between. Looked up from germline, CDR1 is LNHDA and CDR2 is SQIVND (reference sequence). The CDR3 loop spans 13 amino acids. DNA of the CDR3: TGTGCCAGTAGTGCCTCACAGAACACTGAAGCTTTCTTT. Translated, it gives CASSASQNTEAFF. The variable domain in full, completed from reference TRBV19 and TRBJ1-1, reads DGGITQSPKYLFRKEGQNVTLSCEQNLNHDAMYWYRQDPGQGLRLIYYSQIVNDFQKGDIAEGYSVSREKKESFPLTVTSAQKNPTAFYLCASSASQNTEAFFGQGTRLTVV.

This clone has a single count. V is TRBV7-2 and J is TRBJ1-3; D remains unclear. Trimming removed 7 bases at V and 0 bases at J, with 13 bases between. In germline, CDR1 is SGHTA, CDR2 FQGNSA. This CDR3 is built from 15 residues. Here the CDR3 DNA reads TGTGCCAGCATGCGGGGATCTGACTCTGGAAACACCATATATTTT. Protein sequence: CASMRGSDSGNTIYF.

The rearrangement uses TRBV5-4 and TRBJ1-1; 10 nucleotides agree with TRBD1. Germline V gene sequence: CDR1 SGHNT, CDR2 YYREEE (reference sequence). V shed 0 bases, J shed 5 bases, and the junction held 7 bases outside the gene matches. This CDR3 is built from 16 residues. As DNA, the CDR3 is TGTGCCAGCAGCTTGGGCGACGACAGGGGGCGGACTGAAGCTTTCTTT. Protein product: CASSLGDDRGRTEAFF.

The chain is built from TRBV7-9 and TRBJ1-5, with a possible D match to TRBD1 (6 bases). The CDR3 contains 17 residues. Trimming shortened V by 6 bases and J by 0 bases, and 18 bases separated the two germline ends. In germline, CDR1 is SEHNR, CDR2 FQNEAQ (reference sequence). The CDR3 DNA follows: TGTGCCAGCAGTATGGGGGGGGCCGTTAGTAGCAATCAGCCCCAGCATTTT. This sequence encodes CASSMGGAVSSNQPQHF.